This note documents a single T cell receptor beta chain sequence. Its antigen is still unknown. The data originate from a study of siplizumab effects on memory and regulatory T cells. Study-level points and caveats: Unstimulated naive T cells seemed to show more diversity than memory cells did, and they also seemed to be among the major contributors to the alloresponse. Mean Treg-derived proportions of mappable alloreactive CD4+ clones were 68.8% for siplizumab and less than 35% for controls. Only a minority of proliferating CD4+ or CD8+ clones had an assignable naive or memory phenotype, with roughly 75-96% lacking one.

The study assayed around 92,000 TCR templates per sample. Produced via immunoSEQ multiplex PCR; TCRdb's table is partial and in-frame only. The data hold some 120,000 clones, with approximately 94% observed a single time. This CDR3 comprises 16 residues. The germline gives CDR1 SEHNR, CDR2 FQNEAQ (reference sequence). Trimming removed 2 bases from V and 5 bases from J; junction bases left unmatched: 6. This receptor was taken from a human donor in good health. The chain combines TRBV7-9 with TRBJ2-5, with 12 bases lining up with TRBD1. Input material: non-Treg CD4+ T cells sorted from blood. In nucleotides, the CDR3 is TGTGCCAGCAGCTTACATGGGACAGGGGGCTTGGAGACCCAGTACTTC. Amino acids: CASSLHGTGGLETQYF.